This is a list of T cell receptor beta chains from one sample in a study of blood T cell repertoires in COVID-19. Profiling relied on immunoSEQ multiplex PCR, and the TCRdb table lists in-frame clones only, not all of them. This repertoire shows 200,000 to 250,000 clones, 86% found once; its top ten account for roughly 10%. The sequencing sample was made of peripheral blood. The origin of the receptors is a woman aged 50 to 60 with COVID-19, enrolled during active disease. CDR3s include the opening cysteine and the closing phenylalanine or tryptophan. The D gene is left open where the match is weak. For some rows the clone size is stated as once, few or many, or as a class when expanded; others skip it.

d_call j_call v_call clone_size cdr3_aa cdr3_nt
NA TRBJ1-3 TRBV6-5 few CASSYESAFAGNTIYF TGTGCCAGCAGTTACGAGTCTGCGTTCGCTGGAAACACCATATATTTT
NA TRBJ1-3 TRBV18 NA CASSPLTGSGNTIYF TGTGCCAGCTCACCCCTTACAGGGTCTGGAAACACCATATATTTT
NA TRBJ2-3 TRBV5-1 NA CASSLGSGPTSTDTQYF TGCGCCAGCAGCTTGGGTAGCGGACCCACTAGCACAGATACGCAGTATTTT
NA TRBJ2-5 TRBV10-2 NA CASSELVRETQYF TGCGCCAGCAGTGAGCTCGTGAGGGAGACCCAGTACTTC
NA TRBJ1-4 TRBV19 once CASRRGLRNEKLFF TGTGCCAGTAGAAGAGGGCTGAGGAATGAAAAACTGTTTTTT
TRBD2 TRBJ2-1 TRBV19 NA CASSGKLRTSVNEQFF TGTGCCAGTAGTGGAAAACTACGGACTAGCGTAAATGAGCAGTTCTTC
TRBD2 TRBJ2-7 TRBV7-8 NA CASSLLIGTSSYEQYF TGTGCCAGCAGCTTACTTATTGGGACTAGCTCCTACGAGCAGTACTTC
NA TRBJ1-2 TRBV13 NA CASSFQGGRGYTF TGTGCCAGCAGCTTCCAGGGAGGTCGGGGCTACACCTTC
NA TRBJ2-5 TRBV19 few CASSIGPGQLQETQYF TGTGCCAGTAGTATAGGCCCGGGACAATTGCAAGAGACCCAGTACTTC
TRBD2 TRBJ2-2 TRBV6-2/TRBV6-3 NA CASSLRGASNTGELFF TGTGCCAGCAGCCTGCGGGGGGCCTCGAACACCGGGGAGCTGTTTTTT
NA TRBJ1-5 TRBV2 few CASRAGNTQPQHF TGTGCCAGCAGAGCGGGGAACACTCAGCCCCAGCATTTT
NA TRBJ1-2 TRBV19 NA CASSKRPLKYEANYGYTF TGTGCCAGTAGTAAGAGGCCGTTGAAATACGAAGCTAACTATGGCTACACCTTC